A single sample is the source of the 24 T cell receptor beta chains below, sequenced in a study of blood T cell repertoires in COVID-19. Sequencing was performed with immunoSEQ multiplex PCR; in TCRdb, only in-frame clones are kept and a portion is missing. The repertoire holds some 170,000 clones, with 85% to 90% as singletons. Sequenced material: peripheral blood. These receptors were collected from an older woman with acute or convalescent COVID-19.

This clone has just one count. V and J are TRBV24-1 and TRBJ2-1; 14 nucleotides align to TRBD2. CDR3 length: 13 amino acids. Trimming took 10 bases from V and 6 from J; bases not matched to a gene: 1. Germline CDR1 KGHDR, CDR2 SFDVKD. CDR3: CATGLAGANEQFF. As DNA, the CDR3 is TGTGCCACGGGACTAGCGGGGGCCAATGAGCAGTTCTTC.

This sequence joins TRBV9 and TRBJ1-6; no definite D call. The CDR3 runs 13 residues. The germline V gene has CDR1 SGDLS and CDR2 YYNGEE. The germline V and J ends were trimmed by 7 bases and 10 bases, with 15 bases remaining between them. CDR3 amino acids: CASRRNPGSPLHF. CDR3 nucleotides: TGTGCCAGCCGCCGTAATCCGGGGTCACCCCTCCACTTT.

V and J are TRBV10-3 and TRBJ2-3, with 8 bases fitting TRBD1. Germline CDR1 is ENHRY and CDR2 is SYGVKD. The V gene end was trimmed by 3 bases and the J gene end by 9 bases; junction bases not matched to a gene: 20. CDR3 length: 18 residues. CDR3 residues: CAISDSHRPGQGRDTQYF. The CDR3 coding sequence is TGTGCCATCAGTGATTCCCACCGCCCTGGACAGGGTCGAGACACGCAGTATTTT.

This chain connects TRBV11-2 to TRBJ2-1, with 7 nucleotides matching TRBD2. V was clipped by 4 bases and J by 5 bases; unmatched bases: 5. This CDR3 spans 14 amino acids. In germline, CDR1 is SGHAT, CDR2 FQNNGV. The CDR3 sequence: CASSSLAANNEQFF. In DNA form, the CDR3 reads TGTGCCAGCAGCTCGCTAGCGGCGAACAATGAGCAGTTCTTC.

Details on this clone: This CDR3 is also generated by other DNA sequences in the sample. The chain recombines TRBV5-8 with TRBJ2-1, with D hard to call. The V and J ends lost 5 bases and 0 bases respectively, with 6 bases between them. The CDR3 runs 13 residues. The germline V gene encodes CDR1 SGHTS and CDR2 YDEGEE. CDR3 loop: CASSPLSYNEQFF. As DNA, the CDR3 is TGTGCCAGCAGTCCACTCTCCTACAATGAGCAGTTCTTC.

This rearrangement joins TRBV3-1 (or the pseudogene TRBV3-2) to TRBJ1-1; D call uncertain. Trimming left V 1 base short and J 1 base short, with 4 bases between. There are 13 residues in the CDR3. CDR1 is LGHDT, CDR2 YNNKEL, per germline (reference sequence). DNA for the CDR3: TGTGCCAGCAGCCAAGTACAGAACACTGAAGCTTTCTTT. Translating gives CASSQVQNTEAFF.

The chain uses TRBV18 and TRBJ1-1; D not resolved. This CDR3 region has 12 residues. V dropped 1 base and J dropped 8 bases, with 8 bases sitting between them. Looked up from germline, CDR1 is KGHSH and CDR2 is LQKENI. The chain's CDR3 is CASSPLQKEAFF. Here the CDR3 DNA reads TGTGCCAGCTCACCACTCCAGAAAGAAGCTTTCTTT. The whole variable domain, remainder taken from reference TRBV18 and TRBJ1-1, is NAGVMQNPRHLVRRRGQEARLRCSPMKGHSHVYWYRQLPEEGLKFMVYLQKENIIDESGMPKERFSAEFPKEGPSILRIQQVVRGDSAAYFCASSPLQKEAFFGQGTRLTVV.

This chain joins TRBV24-1 and TRBJ2-5, with D possibly being TRBD1 (6 bases). Per the germline V gene, CDR1 is KGHDR and CDR2 is SFDVKD. V was trimmed by 3 bases and J by 0 bases, leaving 10 bases between them. The CDR3 is made up of 15 amino acids. The CDR3, as DNA: TGTGCCACCAGTGATCCGGACAGATACCAAGAGACCCAGTACTTC. This translates into CATSDPDRYQETQYF.

The CDR3 DNA reads TGTGCCTGGCAACCCGGACAGGTTGCTGCCAAAGTGTATGGCTACACCTTC. Its translation: CAWQPGQVAAKVYGYTF. The chain recombines TRBV30 with TRBJ1-2, with TRBD1 matching over 7 bases. Germline V lookup: CDR1 GTSNPN, CDR2 SVGIG (reference sequence). The CDR3 length is 17 residues. J lost 5 bases, V lost 5 bases, and 20 bases had no gene match.

The rearrangement uses TRBV5-1 and TRBJ1-1; TRBD1 aligns across 7 bases. The CDR3 loop spans 14 amino acids. Germline loops: CDR1 SGHRS, CDR2 YFSETQ. The trim removed 7 bases at V and 0 bases at J, leaving 6 bases unmatched. CDR3 protein: CASGRTGVNTEAFF. The CDR3 nucleotides read TGCGCCAGCGGTCGAACAGGGGTGAACACTGAAGCTTTCTTT. The full variable domain, completed using reference TRBV5-1 and TRBJ1-1, is KAGVTQTPRYLIKTRGQQVTLSCSPISGHRSVSWYQQTPGQGLQFLFEYFSETQRNKGNFPGRFSGRQFSNSRSEMNVSTLELGDSALYLCASGRTGVNTEAFFGQGTRLTVV.

The rearrangement joins TRBV10-1 to TRBJ1-1; perhaps TRBD1 as D (5 bases). CDR1 and CDR2 (germline): WNHNN, SYGVQD (reference sequence). The CDR3 contains 14 residues. Trimming shortened V by 3 bases and J by 0 bases, and 8 bases separated the two germline ends. The CDR3 protein is CASSDGGMNTEAFF. The CDR3 DNA is TGCGCCAGCAGTGACGGGGGGATGAACACTGAAGCTTTCTTT.

The chain uses TRBV10-2 and TRBJ2-3, with 12 positions matching TRBD2. The trim removed 6 bases at V and 3 bases at J, leaving 13 bases unmatched. CDR1 and CDR2 (germline): WSHSY, SAAADI. The CDR3 runs 18 residues. CDR3 DNA: TGCGCCAGCAGCCCCAGGGGGCGACTAGCGGGAGTGACAGATACGCAGTATTTT. Translation: CASSPRGRLAGVTDTQYF.

V usage is TRBV18 and J usage is TRBJ2-1, with 7 positions matching TRBD1. The CDR3 contains 17 residues. Germline CDR1 KGHSH, CDR2 LQKENI. The ends lost 6 bases at V and 0 bases at J; junction bases unmatched: 11. Here the CDR3 DNA reads TGTGCCAGCTCTCCTCAACCGGGACAGTACTCCTACAATGAGCAGTTCTTC. It is translated as CASSPQPGQYSYNEQFF.

This clone occurred a few times. The genes are TRBV19 and TRBJ2-2; TRBD2 matches 7 bases. Per the germline V gene, CDR1 is LNHDA and CDR2 is SQIVND (reference sequence). This CDR3 is 16 amino acids long. The V and J ends lost 5 bases and 2 bases, in that order; junction bases with no gene match: 8. CDR3 nucleotides: TGTGCCAGTAGTTCATGGACTAGGCGAAACACCGGGGAGCTGTTTTTT. Protein: CASSSWTRRNTGELFF.

In its sample, this clone was seen once. CDR3 residues: CATSSTGVSNQPQHF. For the CDR3, the DNA is TGTGCCACCAGCAGTACAGGGGTTAGCAATCAGCCCCAGCATTTT. The chain employs TRBV15 and TRBJ1-5, with TRBD1 matching 7 bases. The CDR3 covers 15 residues. V lost 3 bases, J lost 0 bases, and 2 bases stayed unmatched. Germline values: CDR1 LNHNV, CDR2 YYDKDF (reference sequence).

V is TRBV19 and J is TRBJ2-5; tentative D call: TRBD2 (5 bases). The CDR3 is made up of 12 amino acids. The V end was cut by 7 bases, the J end by 4 bases, with 10 bases between. Germline V gives CDR1 LNHDA, CDR2 SQIVND (reference sequence). This chain's CDR3 is CASKDRGETQYF. The CDR3, as DNA: TGTGCCAGTAAGGACCGGGGAGAGACCCAGTACTTC.

The chain employs TRBV5-1 and TRBJ1-1; 7 nucleotides agree with TRBD1. The V and J ends lost 3 bases and 4 bases, in that order; junction bases with no gene match: 9. CDR1 and CDR2 (germline): SGHRS, YFSETQ. This CDR3 comprises 15 residues. This chain's CDR3 is CASSSPTGYSTEAFF. The CDR3 DNA is TGCGCCAGCAGCTCCCCGACAGGGTATAGCACTGAAGCTTTCTTT.

The gene calls are TRBV15 and TRBJ2-1, with TRBD2 identical over 10 bases. In germline, CDR1 is LNHNV, CDR2 YYDKDF (reference sequence). J lost 5 bases, V lost 6 bases, and 7 bases had no gene match. This CDR3 is 15 amino acids long. CDR3 sequence: CATRGLAGVDNEQFF. The CDR3 nucleotides read TGTGCCACCAGGGGCCTAGCGGGAGTAGACAATGAGCAGTTCTTC.

This clone was seen a single time. The chain is built from TRBV9 and TRBJ1-2, with a weak D call TRBD1 (6 bases). In germline, CDR1 is SGDLS, CDR2 YYNGEE. The germline V and J ends were trimmed by 3 bases and 7 bases, with 19 bases remaining between them. CDR3 length equals 15 residues. The CDR3 here is CASSAYFQGMGGYTF. The CDR3 DNA reads as TGTGCCAGCAGCGCCTACTTCCAGGGGATGGGTGGCTACACCTTC.

The CDR3: CASSRAGASYTEAFF. CDR3 nucleotides: TGTGCCAGCAGTCGAGCAGGGGCTTCTTACACTGAAGCTTTCTTT. This chain joins TRBV6-6 and TRBJ1-1, with D possibly matching TRBD1 (6 bases). This CDR3 contains 15 residues. Germline V lookup: CDR1 MNHNY, CDR2 SVGAGI (reference sequence). Trimming left V 5 bases short and J 3 bases short, with 16 bases between.

The chain uses TRBV7-3 and TRBJ2-5; the D gene is possibly TRBD2 (6 bases). The CDR3 spans 14 residues. The V gene lost 4 bases and the J gene lost 5 bases, with 14 bases spanning the gap. Germline values: CDR1 SGHTA, CDR2 FQGTGA. CDR3 bases: TGTGCCAGCAGCTCCGTCGGGGGTGTCGAGACCCAGTACTTC. This translates into CASSSVGGVETQYF.

The rearrangement uses TRBV11-2 and TRBJ1-1, with D unclear. The germline V gene has CDR1 SGHAT and CDR2 FQNNGV. V was trimmed by 7 bases and J by 5 bases, leaving 17 bases between them. The length of the CDR3 is 14 residues. CDR3 in DNA: TGTGCCAGCATCCCTGGAGAGGTGGAGACTGAAGCTTTCTTT. This gives the protein CASIPGEVETEAFF.

The chain combines TRBV27 with TRBJ2-2, with 8 bases fitting TRBD2. The CDR3 has 16 residues. With 1 base clipped from V and 5 bases from J, the junction kept 6 bases outside the gene matches. The V gene's germline CDR1 is MNHEY and CDR2 SMNVEV (reference sequence). CDR3 sequence (DNA): TGTGCCAGCAGTTTATTCGGGAGGGCCAGAACCGGGGAGCTGTTTTTT. Amino acids: CASSLFGRARTGELFF.

The gene calls are TRBV19 and TRBJ1-2; tentative D call: TRBD1 (5 bases). The V and J ends lost 5 bases and 8 bases respectively, with 15 bases between them. This CDR3 spans 13 amino acids. The germline gives CDR1 LNHDA, CDR2 SQIVND (reference sequence). DNA of the CDR3: TGTGCCAGTAGTTCGAACGCAGGGCGGGGCTACACCTTC. This codes for CASSSNAGRGYTF.